The 5 T cell receptor beta chains below come from one sample, sequenced in a study of CD8+CD57+ T cells in acquired aplastic anemia. The use of genomic DNA as template underpinned the TCR beta VDJ and CDR3 profiling. TCRdb called the reads again in MiXCR, with one record for every CDR3 protein. The sample records some 180,000 distinct CDR3 sequences, roughly 50% being singletons. Flow cytometry had shown expanded CD8+CD57+ cells in the patients chosen for sequencing. What was sequenced was sorted CD4+, CD8+, or CD8+CD57+ T cells (not recorded which) from PBMCs. The receptors shown here come from a human donor with aplastic anemia.

V usage is TRBV29-1 and J usage is TRBJ2-1, with D perhaps matching TRBD2 (7 bases). This CDR3 is 13 amino acids long. Trimming pared 6 bases from V and 7 bases from J, leaving 16 bases between. Germline CDR1 reads SQVTM; CDR2 reads ANQGSEA. CDR3 region: CSVEGGGANEQFF. CDR3 in DNA: TGCAGCGTAGAGGGGGGGGGTGCAAATGAGCAGTTCTTC.

As concerns this clonotype: It may be a read error: a sequence one base away is much more abundant. The rearrangement uses TRBV5-1 and TRBJ1-2; D uncertain. The CDR3 spans 14 residues. Germline V gives CDR1 SGHRS, CDR2 YFSETQ. CDR3 sequence reads: CAGSFSPGSGGYTF. In DNA form, the CDR3 reads TGCGCCGGCAGCTTCTCACCGGGCTCTGGAGGCTACACCTTC.

This CDR3 reads CASSFALAGAADTQYF. For the CDR3, the DNA is TGTGCCAGCAGCTTCGCACTAGCGGGAGCGGCAGATACGCAGTATTTT. The rearrangement links TRBV11-2 to TRBJ2-3; TRBD2 agrees at 11 bases. CDR3 size: 16 residues. CDR1 and CDR2 from the germline V gene are SGHAT and FQNNGV. V was clipped by 3 bases and J by 4 bases; unmatched bases: 6.

Regarding this clonotype: One junction end does not reproduce the germline sequence, and a read error may be involved. The chain recombines TRBV9 with TRBJ1-6, with D unresolved. Germline assignment: CDR1 SGDLS and CDR2 YYNGEE. This CDR3 spans 15 amino acids. In DNA, the CDR3 is TGTGCCAGCAGCCCGCAGATGACGAATAATTCACCCCTCTACTTT. Protein product: CASSPQMTNNSPLYF. Full variable domain (missing parts from reference TRBV9 and TRBJ1-6): DSGVTQTPKHLITATGQRVTLRCSPRSGDLSVYWYQQSLDQGLQFLIQYYNGEERAKGNILERFSAQQFPDLHSELNLSSLELGDSALYFCASSPQMTNNSPLYFGNGTRLTVT.

This clonotype showed up many times. The chain has TRBV12-3 or TRBV12-4 and TRBJ2-5; D is unclear. V lost 6 bases and J lost 5, with 10 bases in between. The length of the CDR3 is 12 residues. CDR3 amino acids: CASSYPRETQYF. CDR3 DNA: TGTGCCAGCAGCTACCCGAGGGAGACCCAGTACTTC.